These 26 T cell receptor beta chains came from one sample sequenced in a study of T-cell memory formation after mild COVID-19. A single record per CDR3 protein comes from TCRdb applying MiXCR to the 5' RACE reads. The sample has a few hundred thousand distinct CDR3 sequences, around 25% seen once. Source material: PBMCs or a T cell subset sorted from them (not recorded which). The origin of the receptors is an adult woman who had mild COVID-19 (a few samples of this study predate the infection). Cell type and time point are not known.

The V gene is TRBV7-9, the J gene TRBJ1-1; D is ambiguous. Deletions cut 3 bases from V and 3 bases from J, with 14 bases between. CDR1 and CDR2 (germline): SEHNR, FQNEAQ (reference sequence). The CDR3 covers 15 residues. This CDR3 reads CASSFSFGMDTEAFF. DNA for the CDR3: TGTGCCAGCAGCTTCTCCTTCGGGATGGACACTGAAGCTTTCTTT.

There are a few counts of this clonotype. The chain is built from TRBV9 and TRBJ2-7; TRBD1 matches at 9 bases. From germline, CDR1 is SGDLS and CDR2 YYNGEE. Trimming at V came to 0 bases and at J to 4 bases, leaving 2 bases not matched to a gene. The CDR3 extends over 14 amino acids. CDR3 sequence: CASSVGDREYEQYF. The CDR3 region has the DNA TGTGCCAGCAGCGTAGGGGACAGGGAGTACGAGCAGTACTTC.

The rearrangement uses TRBV24-1 and TRBJ2-1; D is unclear. There are 19 residues in the CDR3. Between the trimmed V and J ends, which lost 4 bases and 3 bases, there was a span of 24 bases. Germline lookup yields CDR1 KGHDR and CDR2 SFDVKD. The CDR3 region is CATSDPRSGSLPSYNEQFF. Here the CDR3 DNA reads TGTGCCACCAGTGACCCCCGATCCGGATCCTTACCGAGCTACAATGAGCAGTTCTTC.

This clonotype was counted between two and nine times. The V gene is TRBV20-1, the J gene TRBJ2-1; D is perhaps TRBD1 or TRBD2 (6 bases each). Trimming pared 6 bases from V and 6 bases from J, leaving 18 bases between. CDR1 and CDR2 (germline): DFQATT, SNEGSKA (reference sequence). This CDR3 is built from 14 residues. Here the CDR3 reads CSARGGAYINEQFF. CDR3 bases: TGCAGTGCCAGGGGCGGGGCTTATATCAATGAGCAGTTCTTC.

The V and J genes are TRBV3-1 and TRBJ1-2; D perhaps matches TRBD1 (5 bases). CDR1 and CDR2 from the germline V gene are LGHDT and YNNKEL (reference sequence). V was shortened by 0 bases and J by 6 bases, with 14 bases between the two germline ends. The CDR3 runs 15 residues. The CDR3 DNA reads as TGTGCCAGCAGCCAAGATAGGAGGCAGGGCAATGGCTACACCTTC. Protein: CASSQDRRQGNGYTF.

The sample holds a few counts of this clonotype. The V gene is TRBV10-3, the J gene TRBJ2-1; TRBD2 matches at 7 bases. Looked up from germline, CDR1 is ENHRY and CDR2 is SYGVKD. CDR3 length: 15 residues. The V segment lost 2 bases and the J segment 4 bases; nucleotides outside the gene matches: 5. The CDR3 region is CAISEGTSVYNEQFF. CDR3 nucleotides: TGTGCCATCAGTGAGGGAACTAGCGTTTACAATGAGCAGTTCTTC.

In this sample, this clonotype turned up a few times. V and J are TRBV27 and TRBJ2-2; the D gene is possibly TRBD1 (5 bases). Trimming removed 3 bases at V and 6 bases at J, with 11 bases between. This CDR3 is built from 14 residues. Per germline, CDR1 MNHEY and CDR2 SMNVEV (reference sequence). CDR3 bases: TGTGCCAGCAGTTTGGAAGGGGTTGCCGGGGAGCTGTTTTTT. It specifies CASSLEGVAGELFF.

The J gene is TRBJ1-2, the V gene TRBV15, with a possible D match to TRBD1 (6 bases). The CDR3 has 15 amino acids. V was trimmed by 1 base and J by 4 bases, leaving 13 bases between them. Germline loops: CDR1 LNHNV, CDR2 YYDKDF (reference sequence). The CDR3, as DNA: TGTGCCACCAGCAGAGCCCGCTCGACAGGCTATGGCTACACCTTC. As protein: CATSRARSTGYGYTF.

The chain employs TRBV12-3 or TRBV12-4 and TRBJ1-3; possible D gene TRBD1, 5 bases. The ends were cut back, 5 bases at V and 11 bases at J, with 16 bases in the middle. The CDR3 has 13 amino acids. CDR3 loop: CASSRSLGGAIYF. CDR3 DNA: TGTGCCAGCAGTCGATCCTTGGGGGGGGCCATATATTTT.

This chain's CDR3 is CASSLASDSRYNGYTF. In nucleotides, the CDR3 is TGTGCCAGCAGCTTGGCCTCGGACAGCCGATATAATGGCTACACCTTC. The rearrangement links TRBV5-5 to TRBJ1-2; TRBD1 might be the D (6 bases). This CDR3 region has 16 residues. CDR1 and CDR2 (germline): SGHKS, YYEKEE (reference sequence). The V and J ends lost 0 bases and 6 bases respectively, with 18 bases between them.

The chain recombines TRBV15 with TRBJ2-7; 10 bases line up with TRBD2. Germline loops: CDR1 LNHNV, CDR2 YYDKDF (reference sequence). The CDR3 is 16 residues long. V was pared by 0 bases and J by 2 bases, with 4 bases of the junction left unmatched. CDR3 bases: TGTGCCACCAGCAGAGAGACTAGCGGGTTAACCTACGAGCAGTACTTC. Its protein product is CATSRETSGLTYEQYF.

The chain links TRBV27 to TRBJ1-1, with D perhaps matching TRBD1 (5 bases). The germline CDR1 and CDR2 sequences are MNHEY and SMNVEV (reference sequence). The CDR3 has 15 residues. Trimming removed 1 base from V and 1 base from J, with 10 bases in between. The CDR3 is CASSLWPGANTEAFF. The CDR3, as DNA: TGTGCCAGCAGTTTATGGCCTGGGGCGAACACTGAAGCTTTCTTT.

This sequence joins TRBV29-1 and TRBJ2-7, with D hard to call. Trimming cost V 4 bases and J 4 bases, with 2 bases left between them. CDR3 size: 9 residues. Per the germline V gene, CDR1 is SQVTM and CDR2 is ANQGSEA. The CDR3 DNA sequence: TGCAGCGTTGGATACGAGCAGTACTTC. It yields the protein CSVGYEQYF.

This sequence joins TRBV4-2 and TRBJ2-3; 9 bases fit TRBD2. The CDR3 sequence is 17 residues long. Germline values: CDR1 LGHNA, CDR2 YNFKEQ. V shed 1 base, J shed 5 bases, and the junction held 10 bases outside the gene matches. The CDR3 bases are TGTGCCAGCAGCCAAGTTGCGGGGGGGCGTAATTTAGATACGCAGTATTTT. It translates to CASSQVAGGRNLDTQYF.

The chain recombines TRBV3-1 with TRBJ1-2; the match to TRBD1 covers 10 bases. CDR1 and CDR2 from the germline V gene are LGHDT and YNNKEL (reference sequence). The CDR3 is 15 residues long. V dropped 4 bases and J dropped 6; count of bases not matched to a gene: 8. Here the CDR3 reads CASSPSDRGHNGYTF. DNA of the CDR3: TGTGCCAGCAGCCCCAGTGACAGGGGGCATAATGGCTACACCTTC.

This clonotype came up a few times. V gene TRBV20-1 combines with J gene TRBJ2-7; 12 bases are a match to TRBD1. The CDR3 has 14 residues. The trim removed 4 bases at V and 7 bases at J, leaving 8 bases unmatched. Germline CDR1 and CDR2: DFQATT and SNEGSKA (reference sequence). The CDR3 DNA is TGCAGTGCTACCCCGGGACAGGGGGCGGAGGAGCAGTACTTC. It codes for CSATPGQGAEEQYF.

The chain has TRBV9 and TRBJ2-1, with a tentative D call TRBD2 (6 bases). Trimming removed 4 bases from V and 9 bases from J, with 17 bases in between. The CDR3 covers 14 residues. Germline V gene lookup returns CDR1 SGDLS and CDR2 YYNGEE. The CDR3 region is CASSPGTRFAEQFF. As DNA, the CDR3 is TGTGCCAGCAGCCCCGGGACTCGCTTCGCTGAGCAGTTCTTC.

J is TRBJ1-2 and V is TRBV24-1; 7 bases match TRBD1. After removal of 9 bases from V and 5 bases from J, the junction contained 11 bases not matched to a gene. The CDR3 covers 14 residues. Germline-derived CDR1 and CDR2 are KGHDR and SFDVKD. CDR3 sequence: CATSTGTASYGYTF. The CDR3 nucleotides read TGTGCCACCTCGACAGGGACAGCCTCATATGGCTACACCTTC.

The chain joins TRBV18 to TRBJ2-3, with D uncertain. V was cut by 2 bases and J by 4 bases, with 10 bases left in between. This CDR3 spans 14 amino acids. Germline assignment: CDR1 KGHSH and CDR2 LQKENI. CDR3 DNA: TGTGCCAGCTCACCATGGTCCCGCCCAGATACGCAGTATTTT. Translation: CASSPWSRPDTQYF.

This chain links TRBV11-2 with TRBJ2-7; 10 nucleotides align to TRBD1. V was pared by 5 bases and J by 6 bases, with 10 bases of the junction left unmatched. The CDR3 spans 15 residues. Germline CDR1 is SGHAT and CDR2 is FQNNGV. CDR3 DNA sequence: TGTGCCAGCAGCCCTACCCGGACAGGGGGGCTCGAGCAGTACTTC. It specifies CASSPTRTGGLEQYF.

The V and J genes are TRBV7-9 and TRBJ2-7; 14 positions match TRBD2. J gave up 8 bases and V 6 bases, and 15 bases lay outside the gene matches. Germline V gene lookup returns CDR1 SEHNR and CDR2 FQNEAQ (reference sequence). The CDR3 covers 17 residues. This CDR3 reads CASRDGTSGSLYEKQYF. In nucleotides, the CDR3 is TGTGCCAGCAGGGACGGGACTAGCGGGAGCCTCTACGAGAAGCAGTACTTC.

The V and J genes are TRBV29-1 and TRBJ1-4, with D unresolved. Germline CDR1 reads SQVTM; CDR2 reads ANQGSEA. Trimming left V 6 bases short and J 3 bases short, with 11 bases between. The CDR3 has 13 amino acids. CDR3: CSVAGPSNEKLFF. In DNA form, the CDR3 reads TGCAGCGTCGCCGGGCCGTCTAATGAAAAACTGTTTTTT.

This chain uses TRBV20-1 with TRBJ1-2, with a possible D match to TRBD1 (5 bases). Trimming left V 6 bases short and J 3 bases short, with 17 bases between. CDR1 and CDR2 (germline): DFQATT, SNEGSKA (reference sequence). The CDR3 is 14 residues long. CDR3 DNA sequence: TGCAGTGCACCGGAGTGGGCAGGGTACTATGGCTACACCTTC. Amino acids: CSAPEWAGYYGYTF.

This sequence joins TRBV5-1 and TRBJ1-1, with TRBD1 matching over 8 bases. The CDR3 spans 12 residues. Germline CDR1 is SGHRS and CDR2 is YFSETQ. Germline trimming cut 4 bases from V and 8 bases from J; bases unmatched to any gene: 4. DNA of the CDR3: TGCGCCAGCAGCGTAGGGACAGGAGAAGCTTTCTTT. Amino acids: CASSVGTGEAFF.

This clonotype was observed many times. The chain links TRBV20-1 to TRBJ2-1, with TRBD2 matching 12 bases. The length of the CDR3 is 16 residues. CDR1 DFQATT and CDR2 SNEGSKA come from the germline V gene (reference sequence). V lost 4 bases to trimming and J lost 8 bases; unmatched junction nucleotides: 12. The CDR3 sequence is CSATSSLAGGLYEQFF. The DNA of the CDR3 is TGCAGTGCTACTTCTTCTCTAGCGGGAGGGCTTTATGAGCAGTTCTTC.

The chain employs TRBV6-2 or TRBV6-3 and TRBJ2-1; TRBD2 agrees at 9 bases. Germline CDR1 reads MNHEY; CDR2 reads SVGEGT. The CDR3 spans 19 residues. The V segment lost 2 bases and the J segment 0 bases; nucleotides outside the gene matches: 11. This CDR3 reads CASSYEHPGLAISYNEQFF. The CDR3 DNA is TGTGCCAGCAGTTACGAACATCCGGGACTAGCTATCTCCTACAATGAGCAGTTCTTC.